This T cell receptor (beta chain) was identified in a study of molecular identifiers for immune sequencing clone quantification. The table lists this clonotype with many counts. Trimming took off 5 bases at V and 2 bases at J, with 14 bases between the two ends. The CDR3 covers 15 residues. Germline values: CDR1 LNHDA, CDR2 SQIVND (reference sequence). TCRdb independently ran MiXCR on the PCR reads; one entry per CDR3 protein. The sample includes around 470,000 distinct CDR3 sequences, 25% of them seen just once. Sequencing was performed on naive CD8+ T cells from blood, with Jurkat cell RNA spiked in. Noted subset: FACS-sorted CD8+CD4-CCR7+CD45RA+ naive T cells. This chain connects TRBV19 to TRBJ2-3; possibly TRBD1 for D (6 bases). This TCR came from a human donor in good health. Some libraries in this study had Jurkat cell RNA spiked in. DNA for the CDR3: TGTGCCAGTAGTCTCGGACAGATTTCCACAGATACGCAGTATTTT. Protein product: CASSLGQISTDTQYF.